These 30 T cell receptor beta chains came from one sample sequenced in a study of T cell responses to AZD1222 COVID-19 vaccine. Clones were sequenced by immunoSEQ multiplex PCR, and TCRdb holds only the in-frame ones, with some missing. The repertoire includes 140,000 or so clones, approximately 93% of them detected once, and 9.5% to 15% sits in the top ten. The input for sequencing was peripheral blood, taken after recovery from COVID-19. The receptors here all came from an adult who had recovered from COVID-19.

This clone has more than one count but fewer than ten. The chain recombines TRBV13 with TRBJ2-2; 8 positions agree with TRBD1. This CDR3 region has 17 residues. V dropped 2 bases and J dropped 4; count of bases not matched to a gene: 9. Germline CDR1 reads PRHDT; CDR2 reads FYEKMQ (reference sequence). The CDR3 loop is CASSLSGQGVITGELFF. In DNA, the CDR3 is TGTGCCAGCAGCTTAAGTGGACAGGGAGTGATCACCGGGGAGCTGTTTTTT.

This clone has just one count. The chain is built from TRBV12-3 or TRBV12-4 and TRBJ2-7, with D possibly TRBD1 on 5 matching bases. The ends were cut back, 8 bases at V and 3 bases at J, with 11 bases in the middle. The CDR3 consists of 12 residues. CDR3 loop: CASQGGVYEQYF. DNA of the CDR3: TGTGCCAGCCAGGGTGGGGTCTACGAGCAGTACTTC.

This rearrangement joins TRBV27 to TRBJ2-7, with TRBD1 matching 9 bases. Germline values: CDR1 MNHEY, CDR2 SMNVEV (reference sequence). CDR3 size: 17 residues. The junction had 14 bases not matched to a gene; V was cut back by 6 bases and J by 2 bases. The CDR3 reads CASSFPGRDRDTYEQYF. CDR3 in DNA: TGTGCCAGCAGCTTTCCCGGCCGGGACAGGGATACCTACGAGCAGTACTTC.

The V call is TRBV28, the J call TRBJ2-1; possible D gene TRBD1, 6 bases. The CDR3 loop spans 14 amino acids. CDR1 is MDHEN and CDR2 is SYDVKM in the germline V gene. The V end lost 4 bases, the J end lost 11 bases, and 18 bases lay between the germline ends. CDR3 residues: CASSSNAGQYKQFF. CDR3 coding DNA: TGTGCCAGCAGTTCGAACGCCGGACAGTACAAGCAGTTCTTC.

This rearrangement joins TRBV19 to TRBJ1-2, with D maybe TRBD1 (6 bases). CDR1 and CDR2 (germline): LNHDA, SQIVND (reference sequence). The V and J ends lost 3 bases and 6 bases respectively, with 11 bases between them. This CDR3 has 13 amino acids. The CDR3 DNA sequence: TGTGCCAGTAGTATCGGGGGGGGCGATGGCTACACCTTC. Protein sequence: CASSIGGGDGYTF.

The rearrangement joins TRBV10-2 to TRBJ2-3; D is ambiguous. The CDR3 contains 12 residues. CDR1 WSHSY and CDR2 SAAADI come from the germline V gene. V gave up 0 bases and J gave up 6 bases, with 4 bases separating them. The CDR3: CASSESRDTQYF. The CDR3 region has the DNA TGCGCCAGCAGTGAGTCGCGGGATACGCAGTATTTT.

The gene calls are TRBV7-2 and TRBJ2-1, with D unresolved. Deletions cut 1 base from V and 9 bases from J, with 10 bases between. The CDR3 extends over 13 amino acids. Germline CDR1 and CDR2: SGHTA and FQGNSA. Written as DNA, the CDR3 is TGTGCCAGCAGCTTAGTAGGGCCGGGTGAGCAGTTCTTC. Its translation is CASSLVGPGEQFF.

The V and J genes are TRBV3-1 (or the pseudogene TRBV3-2) and TRBJ2-3; D is undetermined. V dropped 0 bases and J dropped 4 bases, with 11 bases sitting between them. This CDR3 has 15 residues. Germline V gene sequence: CDR1 LGHDT, CDR2 YNNKEL (reference sequence). The CDR3, as DNA: TGTGCCAGCAGCCAAGATATAATCAGGCCAGATACGCAGTATTTT. Translating it yields CASSQDIIRPDTQYF.

The rearrangement uses TRBV5-8 and TRBJ1-1, with 7 bases identical to TRBD1. The CDR3 runs to 13 residues. The germline V gene has CDR1 SGHTS and CDR2 YDEGEE. V shed 0 bases and J 6 bases; nucleotides not matched to a gene: 2. This CDR3 is CASSLVTGAEAFF. The CDR3 DNA sequence: TGTGCCAGCAGCTTGGTTACAGGGGCTGAAGCTTTCTTT.

The CDR3 protein is CASSPRGSDQPQHF. DNA of the CDR3: TGTGCCAGCAGCCCCAGGGGAAGTGATCAGCCCCAGCATTTT. The gene calls are TRBV9 and TRBJ1-5; maybe TRBD1 (6 bases). V was trimmed by 4 bases and J by 5 bases, leaving 13 bases between them. The germline gives CDR1 SGDLS, CDR2 YYNGEE. The CDR3 extends over 14 amino acids. Together with reference TRBV9 and TRBJ1-5, the CDR3 gives the full variable domain: DSGVTQTPKHLITATGQRVTLRCSPRSGDLSVYWYQQSLDQGLQFLIQYYNGEERAKGNILERFSAQQFPDLHSELNLSSLELGDSALYFCASSPRGSDQPQHFGDGTRLSIL.

The rearrangement uses TRBV28 and TRBJ1-5; no firm D call. The CDR3 length is 16 residues. Germline loops: CDR1 MDHEN, CDR2 SYDVKM. V gave up 2 bases and J gave up 3 bases, with 14 bases separating them. CDR3: CASSLKGRTYNQPQHF. CDR3 DNA sequence: TGTGCCAGCAGTTTAAAGGGTCGGACCTACAATCAGCCCCAGCATTTT.

The chain carries TRBV30 and TRBJ1-2, with D possibly matching TRBD1 (5 bases). The germline V gene encodes CDR1 GTSNPN and CDR2 SVGIG (reference sequence). Trimming stripped 5 bases from V and 4 bases from J, with 11 bases between. This CDR3 spans 12 amino acids. The CDR3 sequence is CAWRSGGYGYTF. CDR3 DNA sequence: TGTGCCTGGCGCAGCGGGGGCTATGGCTACACCTTC.

V is TRBV3-1 (or the pseudogene TRBV3-2) and J is TRBJ2-7, with 8 bases identical to TRBD2. Germline values: CDR1 LGHDT, CDR2 YNNKEL (reference sequence). This CDR3 comprises 16 residues. Unmatched junction bases numbered 9, after V lost 0 bases and J lost 5 bases. The CDR3 sequence is CASSQDPGGPFDEQYF. DNA for the CDR3: TGTGCCAGCAGCCAAGATCCGGGAGGGCCTTTCGACGAGCAGTACTTC.

The chain employs TRBV11-2 and TRBJ2-2, with D unresolved. Trimming took 2 bases from V and 8 from J, leaving 3 bases between them. The CDR3 totals 11 residues. The germline gives CDR1 SGHAT, CDR2 FQNNGV. The chain's CDR3 is CASSLKGELFF. The CDR3 bases are TGTGCCAGCAGCTTAAAGGGGGAGCTGTTTTTT.

The gene calls are TRBV10-3 and TRBJ2-2; weak D call: TRBD2 (5 bases). Between the trimmed V and J ends, which lost 4 bases and 7 bases, there was a span of 28 bases. The CDR3 loop spans 19 amino acids. CDR1 ENHRY and CDR2 SYGVKD come from the germline V gene. Here the CDR3 DNA reads TGTGCCATCAGTGCACTCAAAAGCCTTAGCCGGGAAGAGGGCGGGGAGCTGTTTTTT. Translating gives CAISALKSLSREEGGELFF.

The rearrangement joins TRBV27 to TRBJ1-2; 9 bases line up with TRBD1. Trimming removed 8 bases from V and 7 bases from J; junction bases left unmatched: 8. The CDR3 consists of 13 residues. Germline V lookup: CDR1 MNHEY, CDR2 SMNVEV (reference sequence). The CDR3 protein is CASSTGDRAGYTF. The CDR3 nucleotides read TGTGCCAGCTCTACCGGGGACAGGGCTGGCTACACCTTC.

This clone was detected only once. The J gene is TRBJ2-1, the V gene TRBV7-9, with D unclear. The CDR3 is 14 amino acids. Trimming shortened V by 6 bases and J by 8 bases, and 17 bases separated the two germline ends. CDR1 and CDR2 from the germline V gene are SEHNR and FQNEAQ (reference sequence). CDR3 protein: CASSLHLSGDEQFF. DNA for the CDR3: TGTGCCAGCAGTCTCCACCTTTCCGGCGATGAGCAGTTCTTC.

V gene TRBV28 combines with J gene TRBJ1-2, with 7 bases aligning to TRBD1. In germline, CDR1 is MDHEN, CDR2 SYDVKM. Trimming took 8 bases from V and 1 from J; bases not matched to a gene: 7. The CDR3 is made up of 14 amino acids. The CDR3 reads CASDRVWGNYGYTF. DNA of the CDR3: TGTGCCAGCGACAGGGTATGGGGTAACTATGGCTACACCTTC.

This chain uses TRBV23-1 with TRBJ1-5, with a weak D call TRBD1 (5 bases). TRBV23-1 is an ORF; its function is uncertain. Trimming left V 0 bases short and J 3 bases short, with 12 bases between. The CDR3 runs 16 residues. In DNA, the CDR3 is TGCGCCAGCAGTCAATCCGGGACCACTGACAATCAGCCCCAGCATTTT. Translating it yields CASSQSGTTDNQPQHF.

The chain joins TRBV12-3 or TRBV12-4 to TRBJ2-2; D is undetermined. The V end lost 6 bases, the J end lost 2 bases, and 4 bases lay between the germline ends. The CDR3 totals 12 residues. CDR3 sequence reads: CASSPNTGELFF. Here the CDR3 DNA reads TGTGCCAGCAGCCCTAACACCGGGGAGCTGTTTTTT.

The chain couples TRBV7-9 to TRBJ1-5; D remains ambiguous. CDR3 length: 16 residues. The V end lost 1 base, the J end lost 0 bases, and 10 bases lay between the germline ends. Germline lookup yields CDR1 SEHNR and CDR2 FQNEAQ (reference sequence). The CDR3: CASSLGRSYSNQPQHF. For the CDR3, the DNA is TGTGCCAGCAGCTTAGGCAGGAGTTATAGCAATCAGCCCCAGCATTTT.

The chain carries TRBV18 and TRBJ1-1; possibly TRBD1 for D (5 bases). CDR1 is KGHSH and CDR2 is LQKENI in the germline V gene. Trimming pared 4 bases from V and 4 bases from J, leaving 10 bases between. The CDR3 sequence is 13 residues long. The CDR3 nucleotides are TGTGCCAGCTCACAACAGGTGGCCACTGAAGCTTTCTTT. Residues: CASSQQVATEAFF.

V gene TRBV7-6 combines with J gene TRBJ2-1; weak D call: TRBD2 (6 bases). V lost 6 bases and J 7 bases, leaving 19 bases between the germline ends. Germline V gene data show CDR1 as SGHVS and CDR2 as FNYEAQ. The CDR3 contains 15 residues. CDR3 coding DNA: TGTGCCAGCAGTTCCCCCGGGGGTTTAGGAAATGAGCAGTTCTTC. As protein: CASSSPGGLGNEQFF.

The chain combines TRBV7-9 with TRBJ2-1; D ambiguous. V lost 8 bases to trimming and J lost 6 bases, with 8 bases between them. There are 11 residues in the CDR3. The V gene's germline CDR1 is SEHNR and CDR2 FQNEAQ (reference sequence). In DNA, the CDR3 is TGTGCCAGCGACAATCGCAATGAGCAGTTCTTC. Translated: CASDNRNEQFF.

The chain combines TRBV19 with TRBJ2-5; weak D call: TRBD1 (6 bases). V was clipped by 1 base and J by 5 bases, with 14 bases between them. The CDR3 runs 15 residues. Germline-derived CDR1 and CDR2 are LNHDA and SQIVND (reference sequence). The CDR3 DNA reads as TGTGCCAGTAGTATAGCCGCACAGGGAAGGGAGACCCAGTACTTC. It is translated as CASSIAAQGRETQYF.

This chain links TRBV20-1 with TRBJ2-3; D unresolved. The CDR3 length is 17 residues. CDR1 is DFQATT, CDR2 SNEGSKA, per germline (reference sequence). Trimming left V 3 bases short and J 2 bases short, with 21 bases between. The CDR3 sequence is CSASILPQLSYTDTQYF. In nucleotides, the CDR3 is TGCAGTGCTAGTATACTCCCGCAGCTTTCGTACACAGATACGCAGTATTTT.

CDR3 nucleotide sequence: TGTGCCAGCAGCCCCGGGACAGGGGATCGGGCTAACTATGGCTACACCTTC. Translated, it gives CASSPGTGDRANYGYTF. The chain is built from TRBV11-2 and TRBJ1-2; TRBD1 agrees at 10 bases. The CDR3 is made up of 17 amino acids. CDR1 is SGHAT, CDR2 FQNNGV, per germline. Germline trimming cut 5 bases from V and 0 bases from J; bases unmatched to any gene: 9.

The V call is TRBV18, the J call TRBJ2-7; 7 bases agree with TRBD1. Looked up from germline, CDR1 is KGHSH and CDR2 is LQKENI. This CDR3 contains 13 residues. The V and J ends lost 4 bases and 4 bases, in that order; junction bases with no gene match: 4. The CDR3 coding sequence is TGTGCCAGCTCACTTGGCAGGGGGTACGAGCAGTACTTC. This sequence encodes CASSLGRGYEQYF.

The chain links TRBV7-9 to TRBJ2-7; 11 nucleotides agree with TRBD1. Germline V lookup: CDR1 SEHNR, CDR2 FQNEAQ (reference sequence). The CDR3 spans 12 residues. With V trimmed by 11 bases and J by 4 bases, 4 bases remained unmatched. The CDR3: CAWGQGEYEQYF. As DNA, the CDR3 is TGTGCCTGGGGACAGGGGGAATACGAGCAGTACTTC.

The chain is built from TRBV6-5 and TRBJ1-2; D gene uncertain. In germline, CDR1 is MNHEY, CDR2 SVGAGI. The CDR3 length is 14 residues. Trimming removed 10 bases from V and 2 bases from J, with 17 bases in between. The CDR3 DNA reads TGTGCCACCACCCTCTTCGGACGGAACTATGGCTACACCTTC. Encoded protein: CATTLFGRNYGYTF.